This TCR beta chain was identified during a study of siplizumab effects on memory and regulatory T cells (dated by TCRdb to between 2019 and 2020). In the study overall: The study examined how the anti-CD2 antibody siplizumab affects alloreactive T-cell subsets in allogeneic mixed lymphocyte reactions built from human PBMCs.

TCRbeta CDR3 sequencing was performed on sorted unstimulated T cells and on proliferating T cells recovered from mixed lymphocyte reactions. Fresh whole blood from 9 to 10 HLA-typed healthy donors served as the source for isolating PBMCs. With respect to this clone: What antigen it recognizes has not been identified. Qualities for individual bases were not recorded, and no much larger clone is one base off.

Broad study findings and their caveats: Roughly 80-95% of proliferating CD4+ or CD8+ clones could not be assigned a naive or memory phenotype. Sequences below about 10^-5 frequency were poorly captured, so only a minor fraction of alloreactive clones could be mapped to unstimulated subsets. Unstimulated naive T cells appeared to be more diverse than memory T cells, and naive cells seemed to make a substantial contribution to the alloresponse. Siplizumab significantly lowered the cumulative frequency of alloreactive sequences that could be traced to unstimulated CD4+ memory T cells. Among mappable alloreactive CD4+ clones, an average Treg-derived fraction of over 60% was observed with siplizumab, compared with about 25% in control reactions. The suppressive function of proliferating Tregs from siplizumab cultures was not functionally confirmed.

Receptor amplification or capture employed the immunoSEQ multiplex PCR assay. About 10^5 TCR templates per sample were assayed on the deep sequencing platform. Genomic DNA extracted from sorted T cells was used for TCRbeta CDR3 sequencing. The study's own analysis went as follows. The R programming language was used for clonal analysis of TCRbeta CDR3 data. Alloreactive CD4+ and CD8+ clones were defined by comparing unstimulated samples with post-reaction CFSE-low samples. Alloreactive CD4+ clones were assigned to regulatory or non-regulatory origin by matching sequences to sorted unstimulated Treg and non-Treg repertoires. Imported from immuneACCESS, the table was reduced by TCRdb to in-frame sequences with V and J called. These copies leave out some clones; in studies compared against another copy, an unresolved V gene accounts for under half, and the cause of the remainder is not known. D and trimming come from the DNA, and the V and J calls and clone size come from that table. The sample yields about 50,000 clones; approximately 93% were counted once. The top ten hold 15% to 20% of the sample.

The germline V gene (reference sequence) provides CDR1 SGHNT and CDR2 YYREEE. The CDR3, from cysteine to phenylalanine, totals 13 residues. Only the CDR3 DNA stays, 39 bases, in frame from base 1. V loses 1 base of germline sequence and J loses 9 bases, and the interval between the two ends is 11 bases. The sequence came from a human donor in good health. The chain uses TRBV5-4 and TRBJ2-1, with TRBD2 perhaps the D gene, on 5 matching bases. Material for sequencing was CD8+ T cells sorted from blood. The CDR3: CASSLYSLAEQFF. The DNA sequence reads TGTGCCAGCAGCTTGTACTCTCTAGCTGAGCAGTTCTTC.